This is a list of T cell receptor beta chains from one sample in a study of shared clonotypes between healthy human individuals. This table comes from immunoSEQ multiplex PCR, and its TCRdb copy is limited to in-frame clones, with some not included. The data contain hundreds of thousands of clones, around 90% of them singletons. The specimen was memory CD8+ T cells sorted from blood. The receptors were sampled from a man aged 18 to 29 in good health. CDR3s include the opening cysteine and the closing phenylalanine or tryptophan. A D gene is named only where the DNA matches it firmly. Not all rows give a size; the values are once, few, many and, for expanded clones, a class.

v_gene	abundance	j_gene	d_gene	CDR3aa	CDR3nt
TRBV6-6	once	TRBJ2-2	-	CASSPLVDAGELFF	TGTGCCAGCAGTCCCCTCGTGGACGCCGGGGAGCTGTTTTTT
TRBV6-4	-	TRBJ2-5	-	CASSDPRVFQETQYF	TGTGCCAGCAGTGACCCAAGGGTATTCCAAGAGACCCAGTACTTC
TRBV4-1	-	TRBJ2-2	-	CASSQDGGPGELFF	TGCGCCAGCAGCCAAGATGGGGGACCCGGGGAGCTGTTTTTT
TRBV6-6	-	TRBJ2-7	TRBD1	CASRTTGTSSEQYF	TGTGCCAGCAGAACGACAGGGACGTCTTCCGAGCAGTACTTC
TRBV7-2	-	TRBJ2-4	-	CASSLYPGISDIQYF	TGTGCCAGCAGCTTATATCCGGGTATTAGTGACATTCAGTACTTC
TRBV10-3	-	TRBJ1-4	-	CAIGETTNEKLFF	TGTGCCATCGGGGAAACAACTAATGAAAAACTGTTTTTT
TRBV30	-	TRBJ2-3	-	CAWSPFPTDTQYF	TGTGCCTGGAGTCCATTCCCCACAGATACGCAGTATTTT
TRBV27	-	TRBJ2-1	TRBD1	CASSSGQGVDEQFF	TGTGCCAGCAGCTCGGGACAGGGGGTCGATGAGCAGTTCTTC
TRBV7-9	-	TRBJ2-7	-	CASSLGPSWQYF	TGTGCCAGCAGCTTAGGCCCCTCCTGGCAGTACTTC
TRBV7-9	-	TRBJ2-3	-	CASSLKATDTQYF	TGTGCCAGCAGCTTAAAAGCCACAGATACGCAGTATTTT
TRBV12-1	-	TRBJ2-7	-	CASSSTSGSSHEQYF	TGTGCCAGCAGCTCTACTAGCGGGAGTTCCCACGAGCAGTACTTC
TRBV27	-	TRBJ1-4	TRBD1	CASSSQQGPPNEKLFF	TGTGCCAGCAGTTCGCAACAGGGGCCTCCTAATGAAAAACTGTTTTTT
TRBV5-6	-	TRBJ2-5	-	CASTEELAAETQYF	TGTGCCAGCACCGAAGAGCTAGCAGCAGAGACCCAGTACTTC
TRBV27	-	TRBJ2-2	-	CASSLLFGELFF	TGTGCCAGCAGTTTACTTTTCGGGGAGCTGTTTTTT
TRBV27	-	TRBJ1-5	TRBD1	CASSLSWQGAQPQHF	TGTGCCAGCAGTTTATCGTGGCAGGGGGCCCAGCCCCAGCATTTT
TRBV10-2	once	TRBJ2-5	-	CASSIRELRGETQYF	TGCGCCAGCAGCATAAGGGAATTAAGGGGGGAGACCCAGTACTTC
TRBV7-8	few	TRBJ2-2	TRBD2	CASSRLATSSTGELFF	TGTGCCAGCAGCAGACTAGCGACTAGTAGCACCGGGGAGCTGTTTTTT
TRBV4-1	-	TRBJ2-7	-	CASSHAPDYEQYF	TGCGCCAGCAGCCATGCCCCGGACTATGAGCAGTACTTC
TRBV7-9	-	TRBJ2-7	-	CASSLGGLRYEQYF	TGTGCCAGCAGCTTGGGGGGGCTTAGGTACGAGCAGTACTTC
TRBV29-1	few	TRBJ1-1	TRBD1	CSVAFGTGGTEAFF	TGCAGCGTTGCGTTTGGGACAGGTGGCACTGAAGCTTTCTTT
TRBV5-1	-	TRBJ2-3	-	CASSLDRVGDTQYF	TGCGCCAGCAGCTTGGACAGAGTGGGAGATACGCAGTATTTT
TRBV19	-	TRBJ1-1	TRBD1	CASSIGTGGNTEAFF	TGTGCCAGTAGTATAGGAACAGGGGGAAACACTGAAGCTTTCTTT
TRBV7-6	-	TRBJ2-3	-	CASSTRTGPDTQYF	TGTGCCAGCAGCACCCGGACTGGGCCAGATACGCAGTATTTT
TRBV27	-	TRBJ2-1	TRBD2	CASSLAGVRYNEQFF	TGTGCCAGCAGTTTAGCGGGAGTTAGGTACAATGAGCAGTTCTTC
TRBV7-6	-	TRBJ2-7	TRBD2	CASSPGTSGGGEQYF	TGTGCCAGCAGCCCCGGGACTAGCGGGGGGGGCGAGCAGTACTTC
TRBV4-1	-	TRBJ1-5	-	CASSQNSGGTQPQHF	TGCGCCAGCAGCCAAAATAGTGGGGGAACCCAGCCCCAGCATTTT
TRBV4-3	-	TRBJ1-2	-	CASSQDREGYGYTF	TGCGCCAGCAGCCAAGATAGGGAGGGCTATGGCTACACCTTC
TRBV28	-	TRBJ1-2	-	CASSFGNGYTF	TGTGCCAGCAGTTTCGGGAATGGCTACACCTTC
TRBV28	-	TRBJ2-5	-	CASSQDRAGETQYF	TGTGCCAGCAGCCAGGACCGGGCAGGAGAGACCCAGTACTTC
TRBV4-1	-	TRBJ2-7	TRBD2	CASSPHQAGDYEQYF	TGCGCCAGCAGCCCACACCAGGCGGGGGACTACGAGCAGTACTTC
TRBV4-3	-	TRBJ1-1	-	CASSQDVFLNTEAFF	TGCGCCAGCAGCCAAGATGTCTTCCTGAACACTGAAGCTTTCTTT
TRBV4-3	-	TRBJ2-7	TRBD2	CASSQEIERETYEQYF	TGCGCCAGCAGCCAAGAGATTGAGCGGGAGACCTACGAGCAGTACTTC
TRBV2	once	TRBJ1-1	TRBD1	CASSVLGQGAYLNTEAFF	TGTGCCAGCAGTGTTCTCGGACAGGGGGCCTATTTGAACACTGAAGCTTTCTTT
TRBV7-9	-	TRBJ2-3	-	CASSLSPDTQYF	TGTGCCAGCAGCTTAAGTCCGGATACGCAGTATTTT
TRBV10-1	-	TRBJ2-7	-	CASRDGITYEQYF	TGCGCCAGCAGGGACGGAATTACCTACGAGCAGTACTTC
TRBV5-6	-	TRBJ1-3	-	CASSSSGAGGNTIYF	TGTGCCAGCAGCAGCTCCGGGGCAGGGGGAAACACCATATATTTT
TRBV2	-	TRBJ2-7	-	CASTSQWTPYEQYF	TGTGCCAGCACCTCCCAGTGGACCCCCTACGAGCAGTACTTC
TRBV5-1	-	TRBJ2-1	TRBD2	CASSLVSGLAGEQFF	TGCGCCAGCAGCTTGGTTTCCGGACTAGCTGGCGAGCAGTTCTTC
TRBV11-2	-	TRBJ1-4	TRBD1	CASSFLYVGGDRANEKLFF	TGTGCCAGCAGCTTTCTTTATGTCGGTGGGGACAGGGCCAACGAAAAACTGTTTTTT
TRBV10-3	few	TRBJ2-5	TRBD1	CAISEPTGAKETQYF	TGTGCCATCAGTGAGCCGACAGGGGCGAAGGAGACCCAGTACTTC
TRBV6-6	once	TRBJ2-5	-	CASSYGQDTQETQYF	TGTGCCAGCAGTTATGGCCAGGACACACAAGAGACCCAGTACTTC
TRBV4-3	-	TRBJ1-3	-	CASSQDRGTGNTIYF	TGCGCCAGCAGCCAAGATCGGGGCACAGGAAACACCATATATTTT
TRBV5-1	once	TRBJ2-7	-	CASSSWLGSFFYEQYF	TGCGCCAGCAGCTCCTGGTTGGGATCGTTCTTCTACGAGCAGTACTTC
TRBV6-1	-	TRBJ1-5	TRBD1	CASSGPGQAKGRQPQHF	TGTGCCAGCAGTGGTCCGGGACAGGCGAAGGGGCGTCAGCCCCAGCATTTT
TRBV11-2	-	TRBJ2-7	-	CASSLLGRGLREQYF	TGTGCCAGCAGCTTATTGGGCAGGGGACTACGGGAGCAGTACTTC
TRBV2	once	TRBJ1-1	-	CATSQELANTEAFF	TGTGCCACCTCACAGGAGCTCGCGAACACTGAAGCTTTCTTT
TRBV28	once	TRBJ1-3	-	CASSSRRLISGNTIYF	TGTGCCAGCAGTTCTCGCAGGTTAATCTCTGGAAACACCATATATTTT
TRBV25-1	-	TRBJ1-6	TRBD1	CASSLRDRSSYNSPLHF	TGTGCCAGCAGTTTGCGGGACAGGAGCTCCTATAATTCACCCCTCCACTTT
TRBV2	-	TRBJ1-2	-	CASSGRAPRGYTF	TGTGCCAGCAGTGGCCGGGCTCCAAGGGGCTACACCTTC
TRBV5-4	-	TRBJ2-7	-	CASSLHPSYEQYF	TGTGCCAGCAGCTTGCACCCGTCCTACGAGCAGTACTTC
TRBV4-3	once	TRBJ2-7	TRBD2	CASSQDPGTSEYEQYF	TGCGCCAGCAGCCAAGATCCAGGGACTAGCGAATACGAGCAGTACTTC
TRBV19	few	TRBJ1-5	-	CASISGNSNQPQHF	TGTGCCAGTATCTCCGGGAATAGCAATCAGCCCCAGCATTTT
TRBV4-1	-	TRBJ2-7	-	CASSQRSNGGYEQYF	TGCGCCAGCAGCCAACGGTCAAACGGGGGCTACGAGCAGTACTTC
TRBV30	-	TRBJ2-2	TRBD2	CAWSVGLVDTGELFF	TGTGCCTGGAGTGTAGGACTAGTTGACACCGGGGAGCTGTTTTTT
TRBV4-3	few	TRBJ2-1	TRBD2	CASSRLAALYNEQFF	TGCGCCAGCAGCCGGCTAGCGGCACTATACAATGAGCAGTTCTTC
TRBV5-1	-	TRBJ2-7	-	CASSLLWLVYEQYF	TGCGCCAGCAGCTTGTTATGGTTAGTCTACGAGCAGTACTTC
TRBV10-2	-	TRBJ2-5	-	CASSESGGETQYF	TGCGCCAGCAGTGAGTCGGGAGGTGAGACCCAGTACTTC